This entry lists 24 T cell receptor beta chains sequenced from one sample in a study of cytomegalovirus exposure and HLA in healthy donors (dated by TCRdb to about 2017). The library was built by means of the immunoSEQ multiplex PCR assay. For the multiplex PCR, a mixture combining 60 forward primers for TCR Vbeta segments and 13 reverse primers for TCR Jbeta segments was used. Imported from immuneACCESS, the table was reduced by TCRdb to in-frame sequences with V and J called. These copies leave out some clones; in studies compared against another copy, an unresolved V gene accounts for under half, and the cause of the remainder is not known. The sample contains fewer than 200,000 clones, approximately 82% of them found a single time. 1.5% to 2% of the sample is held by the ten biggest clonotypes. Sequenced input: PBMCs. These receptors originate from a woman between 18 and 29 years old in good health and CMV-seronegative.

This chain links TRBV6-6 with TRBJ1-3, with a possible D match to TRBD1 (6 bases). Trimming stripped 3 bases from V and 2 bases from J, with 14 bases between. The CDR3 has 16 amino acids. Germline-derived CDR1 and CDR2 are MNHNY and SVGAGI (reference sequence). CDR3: CASSYANRVTGNTIYF. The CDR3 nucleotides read TGTGCCAGCAGTTATGCCAACAGGGTCACTGGAAACACCATATATTTT.

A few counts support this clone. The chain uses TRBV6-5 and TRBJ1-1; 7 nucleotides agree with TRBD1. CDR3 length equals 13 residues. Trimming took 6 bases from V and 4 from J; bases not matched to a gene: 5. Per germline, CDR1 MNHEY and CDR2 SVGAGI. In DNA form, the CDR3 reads TGTGCCAGCAGACCGACAGGGCCCACTGAAGCTTTCTTT. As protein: CASRPTGPTEAFF.

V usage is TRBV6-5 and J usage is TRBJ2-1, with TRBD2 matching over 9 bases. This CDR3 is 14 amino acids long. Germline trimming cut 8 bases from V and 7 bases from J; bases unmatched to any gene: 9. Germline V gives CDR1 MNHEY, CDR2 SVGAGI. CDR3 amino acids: CASSSSGSGNEQFF. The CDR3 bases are TGTGCCAGCTCCAGTAGCGGGAGTGGGAATGAGCAGTTCTTC.

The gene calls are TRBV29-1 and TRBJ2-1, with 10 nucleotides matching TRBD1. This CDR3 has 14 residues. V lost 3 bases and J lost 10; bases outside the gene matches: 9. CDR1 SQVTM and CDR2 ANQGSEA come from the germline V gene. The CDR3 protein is CSVERDRGGLEQFF. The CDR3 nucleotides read TGCAGCGTTGAGAGGGACAGGGGAGGATTGGAGCAGTTCTTC.

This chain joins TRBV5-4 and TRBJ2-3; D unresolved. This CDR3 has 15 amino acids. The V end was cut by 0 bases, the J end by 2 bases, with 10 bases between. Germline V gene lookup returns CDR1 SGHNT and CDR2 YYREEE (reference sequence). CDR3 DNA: TGTGCCAGCAGCTTGGCCCAGGTCCACACAGATACGCAGTATTTT. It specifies CASSLAQVHTDTQYF.

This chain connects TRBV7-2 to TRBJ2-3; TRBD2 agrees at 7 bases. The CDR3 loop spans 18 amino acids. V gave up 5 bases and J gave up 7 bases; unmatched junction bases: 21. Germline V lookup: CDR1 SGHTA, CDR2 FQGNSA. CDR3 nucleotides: TGTGCCAGCAGCCCCACCCCCCTCGGCGGGAGCCCTCTCAATACGCAGTATTTT. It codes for CASSPTPLGGSPLNTQYF.

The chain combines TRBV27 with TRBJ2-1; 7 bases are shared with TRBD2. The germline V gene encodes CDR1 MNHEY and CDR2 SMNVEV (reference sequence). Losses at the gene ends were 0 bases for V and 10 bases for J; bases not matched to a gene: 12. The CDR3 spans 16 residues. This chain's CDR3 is CASSLSRGLKVGEQFF. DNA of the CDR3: TGTGCCAGCAGTTTATCGAGGGGACTAAAGGTTGGCGAGCAGTTCTTC.

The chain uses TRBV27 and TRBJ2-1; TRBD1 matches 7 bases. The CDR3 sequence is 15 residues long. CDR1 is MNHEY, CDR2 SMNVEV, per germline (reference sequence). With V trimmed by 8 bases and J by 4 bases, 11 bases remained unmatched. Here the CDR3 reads CASRPRDSPYNEQFF. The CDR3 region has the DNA TGTGCCAGCCGCCCCCGGGACAGTCCATACAATGAGCAGTTCTTC.

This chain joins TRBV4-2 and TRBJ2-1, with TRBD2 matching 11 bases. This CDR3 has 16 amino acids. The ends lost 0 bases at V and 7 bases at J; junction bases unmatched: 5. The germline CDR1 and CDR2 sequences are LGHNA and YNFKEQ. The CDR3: CASSQEIAGGRNEQFF. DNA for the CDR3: TGTGCCAGCAGCCAAGAAATAGCGGGAGGGCGGAATGAGCAGTTCTTC.

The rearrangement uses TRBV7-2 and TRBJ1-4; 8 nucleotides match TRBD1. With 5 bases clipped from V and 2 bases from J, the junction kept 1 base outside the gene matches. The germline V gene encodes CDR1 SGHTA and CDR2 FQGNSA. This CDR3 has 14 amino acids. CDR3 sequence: CASSPGGTNEKLFF. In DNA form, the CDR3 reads TGTGCCAGCAGCCCAGGGGGCACTAATGAAAAACTGTTTTTT.

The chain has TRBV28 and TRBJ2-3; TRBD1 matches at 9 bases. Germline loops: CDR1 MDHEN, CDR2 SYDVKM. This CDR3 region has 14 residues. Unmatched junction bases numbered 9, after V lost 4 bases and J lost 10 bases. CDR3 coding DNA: TGTGCCAGCAGTTACCGGGACAGGGACCGCCCGCAGTATTTT. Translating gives CASSYRDRDRPQYF.

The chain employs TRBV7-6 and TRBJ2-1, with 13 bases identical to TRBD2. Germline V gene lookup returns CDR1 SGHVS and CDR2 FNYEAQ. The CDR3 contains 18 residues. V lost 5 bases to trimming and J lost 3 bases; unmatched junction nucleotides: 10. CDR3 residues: CASSAFPGLAGSYNEQFF. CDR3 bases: TGTGCCAGCAGCGCATTCCCGGGACTAGCGGGGAGCTACAATGAGCAGTTCTTC. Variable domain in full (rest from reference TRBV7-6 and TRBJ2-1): GAGVSQSPRYKVTKRGQDVALRCDPISGHVSLYWYRQALGQGPEFLTYFNYEAQQDKSGLPNDRFSAERPEGSISTLTIQRTEQRDSAMYRCASSAFPGLAGSYNEQFFGPGTRLTVL.

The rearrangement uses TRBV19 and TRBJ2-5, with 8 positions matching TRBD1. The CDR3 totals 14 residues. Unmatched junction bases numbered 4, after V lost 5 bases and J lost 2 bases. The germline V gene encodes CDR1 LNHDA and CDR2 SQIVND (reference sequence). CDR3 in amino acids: CASSPDRGQETQYF. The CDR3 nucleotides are TGTGCCAGTAGTCCTGACAGGGGACAAGAGACCCAGTACTTC.

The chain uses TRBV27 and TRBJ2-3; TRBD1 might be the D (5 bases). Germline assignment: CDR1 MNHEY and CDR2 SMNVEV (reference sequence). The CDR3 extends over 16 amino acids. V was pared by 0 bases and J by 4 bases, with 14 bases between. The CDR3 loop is CASSLSVRVSADTQYF. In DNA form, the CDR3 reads TGTGCCAGCAGTTTATCGGTCAGGGTGTCGGCAGATACGCAGTATTTT.

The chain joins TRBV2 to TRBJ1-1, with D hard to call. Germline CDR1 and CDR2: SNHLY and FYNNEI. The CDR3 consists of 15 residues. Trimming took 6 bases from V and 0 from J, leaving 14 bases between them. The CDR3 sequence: CASRFDTSMNTEAFF. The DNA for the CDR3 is TGTGCCAGCAGATTTGACACGAGCATGAACACTGAAGCTTTCTTT.

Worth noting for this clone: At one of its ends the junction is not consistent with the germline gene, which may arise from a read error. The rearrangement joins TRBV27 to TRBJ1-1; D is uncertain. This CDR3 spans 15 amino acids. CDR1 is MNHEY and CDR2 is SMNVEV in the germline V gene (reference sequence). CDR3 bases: TGTGCCAGCAGTTTAAACGGTCCGGTGAACACTAAAGCTTTCTTT. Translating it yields CASSLNGPVNTKAFF.

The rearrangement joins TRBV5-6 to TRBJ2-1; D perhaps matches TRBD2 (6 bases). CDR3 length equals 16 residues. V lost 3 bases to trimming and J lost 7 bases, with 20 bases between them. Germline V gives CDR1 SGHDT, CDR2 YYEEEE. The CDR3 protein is CASSSAGGEWRNEQFF. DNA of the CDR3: TGTGCCAGCAGCTCCGCTGGCGGGGAGTGGAGGAATGAGCAGTTCTTC. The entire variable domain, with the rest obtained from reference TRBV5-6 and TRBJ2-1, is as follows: DAGVTQSPTHLIKTRGQQVTLRCSPKSGHDTVSWYQQALGQGPQFIFQYYEEEERQRGNFPDRFSGHQFPNYSSELNVNALLLGDSALYLCASSSAGGEWRNEQFFGPGTRLTVL.

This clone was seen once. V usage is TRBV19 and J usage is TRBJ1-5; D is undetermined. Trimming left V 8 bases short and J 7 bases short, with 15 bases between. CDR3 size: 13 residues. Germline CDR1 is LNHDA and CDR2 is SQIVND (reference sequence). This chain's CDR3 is CASSTIGSQPQHF. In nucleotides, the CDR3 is TGTGCCAGTTCAACGATCGGTTCCCAGCCCCAGCATTTT.

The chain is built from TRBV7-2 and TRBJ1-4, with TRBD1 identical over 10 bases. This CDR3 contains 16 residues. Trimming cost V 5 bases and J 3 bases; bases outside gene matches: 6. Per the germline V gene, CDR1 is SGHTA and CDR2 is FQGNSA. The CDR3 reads CASSADRGRANEKLFF. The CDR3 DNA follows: TGTGCCAGCAGCGCCGACAGGGGGCGTGCTAATGAAAAACTGTTTTTT. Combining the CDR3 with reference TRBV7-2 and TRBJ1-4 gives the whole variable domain GAGVSQSPSNKVTEKGKDVELRCDPISGHTALYWYRQSLGQGLEFLIYFQGNSAPDKSGLPSDRFSAERTGGSVSTLTIQRTQQEDSAVYLCASSADRGRANEKLFFGSGTQLSVL.

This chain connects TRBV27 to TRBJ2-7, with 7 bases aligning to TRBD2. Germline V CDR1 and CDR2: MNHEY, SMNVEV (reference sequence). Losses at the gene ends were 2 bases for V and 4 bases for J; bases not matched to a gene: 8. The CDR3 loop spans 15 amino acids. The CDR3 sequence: CASSLAGVGLYEQYV. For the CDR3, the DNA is TGTGCCAGCAGTTTAGCGGGAGTGGGACTTTACGAGCAGTACGTC.

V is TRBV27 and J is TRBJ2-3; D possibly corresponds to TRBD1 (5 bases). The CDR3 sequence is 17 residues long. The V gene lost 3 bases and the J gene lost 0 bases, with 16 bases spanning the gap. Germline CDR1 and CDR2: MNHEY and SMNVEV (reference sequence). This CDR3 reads CASSLAGEGVSTDTQYF. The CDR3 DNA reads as TGTGCCAGCAGTTTGGCTGGGGAAGGGGTCAGCACAGATACGCAGTATTTT.

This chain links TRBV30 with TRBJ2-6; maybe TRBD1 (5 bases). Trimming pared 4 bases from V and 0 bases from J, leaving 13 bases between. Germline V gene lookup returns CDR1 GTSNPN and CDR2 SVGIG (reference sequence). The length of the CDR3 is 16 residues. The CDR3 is CAWNSPRGSGANVLTF. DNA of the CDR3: TGTGCCTGGAATTCCCCAAGGGGCTCTGGGGCCAACGTCCTGACTTTC. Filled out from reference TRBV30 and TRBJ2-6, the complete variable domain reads SQTIHQWPATLVQPVGSPLSLECTVEGTSNPNLYWYRQAAGRGLQLLFYSVGIGQISSEVPQNLSASRPQDRQFILSSKKLLLSDSGFYLCAWNSPRGSGANVLTFGAGSRLTVL.

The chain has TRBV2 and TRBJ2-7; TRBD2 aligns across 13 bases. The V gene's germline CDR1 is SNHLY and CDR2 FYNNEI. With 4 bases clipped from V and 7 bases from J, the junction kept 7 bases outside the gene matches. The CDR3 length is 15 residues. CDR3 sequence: CASSGGLAGALEQYV. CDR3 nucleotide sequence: TGTGCCAGCAGTGGAGGACTAGCGGGAGCTTTGGAGCAGTACGTC.

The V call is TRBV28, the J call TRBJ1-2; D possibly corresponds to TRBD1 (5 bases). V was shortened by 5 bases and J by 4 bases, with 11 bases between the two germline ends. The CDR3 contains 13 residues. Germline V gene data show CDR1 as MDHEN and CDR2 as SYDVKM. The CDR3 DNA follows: TGTGCCAGCAGTACCGGACAAAGCTATGGCTACACCTTC. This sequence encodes CASSTGQSYGYTF.